These 25 T cell receptor beta chains came from one sample sequenced in a study of control samples from healthy donors and cancer patients. Measured with immunoSEQ multiplex PCR; TCRdb has only the in-frame clones, and not every one. The sample contains around 170,000 clones, roughly 88% of which appear only once. The sequenced sample was blood. Receptors originate from a woman aged 25 to 45 in good health.

V is TRBV7-9 and J is TRBJ2-5; D is uncertain. The germline V gene has CDR1 SEHNR and CDR2 FQNEAQ (reference sequence). The CDR3 extends over 13 amino acids. V was trimmed by 5 bases and J by 5 bases, leaving 12 bases between them. The CDR3 nucleotides read TGTGCCAGCAGCATCAAGGGCGGCGAGACCCAGTACTTC. Protein product: CASSIKGGETQYF.

The genes are TRBV9 and TRBJ2-1; 10 bases line up with TRBD2. V dropped 3 bases and J dropped 4; count of bases not matched to a gene: 13. The CDR3 is made up of 18 amino acids. The germline CDR1 and CDR2 sequences are SGDLS and YYNGEE. The CDR3 nucleotides are TGTGCCAGCAGCGACTCAACTCCGGGACTAGCGTCGTACAATGAGCAGTTCTTC. Residues: CASSDSTPGLASYNEQFF.

This chain connects TRBV5-4 to TRBJ1-1; TRBD1 agrees at 8 bases. Trimming removed 0 bases from V and 1 base from J; junction bases left unmatched: 2. The V gene's germline CDR1 is SGHNT and CDR2 YYREEE (reference sequence). The CDR3 has 15 residues. The CDR3 reads CASSLGQGANTEAFF. DNA of the CDR3: TGTGCCAGCAGCTTGGGCCAGGGGGCGAACACTGAAGCTTTCTTT.

The rearrangement uses TRBV28 and TRBJ1-2, with TRBD1 as a possible D gene (5 bases). The CDR3 runs 15 residues. The germline V and J ends were trimmed by 5 bases and 2 bases, with 15 bases remaining between them. Per germline, CDR1 MDHEN and CDR2 SYDVKM. The chain's CDR3 is CASSPMGGANYGYTF. The CDR3 coding sequence is TGTGCCAGCAGTCCAATGGGGGGAGCCAACTATGGCTACACCTTC.

This chain joins TRBV5-4 and TRBJ1-2; 7 nucleotides align to TRBD1. CDR1 and CDR2 from the germline V gene are SGHNT and YYREEE (reference sequence). The CDR3 consists of 14 residues. Trimming removed 6 bases from V and 4 bases from J; junction bases left unmatched: 9. CDR3 in amino acids: CASTLVGQPYGYTF. CDR3 DNA: TGTGCCAGCACCCTGGTGGGACAGCCCTATGGCTACACCTTC. Filled out from reference TRBV5-4 and TRBJ1-2, the complete variable domain reads ETGVTQSPTHLIKTRGQQVTLRCSSQSGHNTVSWYQQALGQGPQFIFQYYREEENGRGNFPPRFSGLQFPNYSSELNVNALELDDSALYLCASTLVGQPYGYTFGSGTRLTVV.

The chain couples TRBV4-1 to TRBJ2-7; possibly TRBD1 for D (5 bases). Trimming left V 5 bases short and J 1 base short, with 12 bases between. Germline V gene sequence: CDR1 MGHRA, CDR2 YSYEKL. The CDR3 is made up of 14 amino acids. The CDR3 reads CASSSLGQSYEQYF. The DNA of the CDR3 is TGCGCCAGCAGCTCTCTCGGACAATCCTACGAGCAGTACTTC.

J is TRBJ2-6 and V is TRBV12-3 or TRBV12-4; D unresolved. The length of the CDR3 is 13 residues. V was cut by 2 bases and J by 1 base, with 0 bases left in between. The CDR3 coding sequence is TGTGCCAGCAGTTTATCTGGGGCCAACGTCCTGACTTTC. It codes for CASSLSGANVLTF.

Only a few counts were recorded for this clone. The V gene is TRBV5-5, the J gene TRBJ2-7; TRBD1 is a possible D gene (5 bases). V lost 2 bases to trimming and J lost 0 bases, with 9 bases between them. The germline V gene encodes CDR1 SGHKS and CDR2 YYEKEE (reference sequence). The CDR3 runs 14 residues. The CDR3 DNA sequence: TGTGCCAGCAGCTTTAGGGGAAACTCCTACGAGCAGTACTTC. This gives the protein CASSFRGNSYEQYF.

The chain carries TRBV12-3 or TRBV12-4 and TRBJ1-1, with 8 bases that match TRBD1. The junction had 5 bases not matched to a gene; V was cut back by 4 bases and J by 7 bases. This CDR3 region has 13 residues. CDR3 loop: CASSSRGHVEAFF. Here the CDR3 DNA reads TGTGCCAGCAGTTCCAGGGGGCATGTTGAAGCTTTCTTT.

V gene TRBV4-2 combines with J gene TRBJ2-1; a possible D gene is TRBD2 (5 bases). This CDR3 is built from 13 residues. V shed 1 base and J shed 8 bases, with 9 bases lying between them. From germline, CDR1 is LGHNA and CDR2 YNFKEQ. CDR3 sequence reads: CASSQGAGDEQFF. The CDR3 DNA follows: TGTGCCAGCAGCCAAGGCGCGGGTGATGAGCAGTTCTTC.

J is TRBJ2-5 and V is TRBV7-9; no clear D gene. The CDR3 length is 14 residues. Trimming took off 2 bases at V and 2 bases at J, with 9 bases between the two ends. CDR1 is SEHNR and CDR2 is FQNEAQ in the germline V gene (reference sequence). CDR3 coding DNA: TGTGCCAGCAGCTTAAAGTCGCCACAAGAGACCCAGTACTTC. Translating it yields CASSLKSPQETQYF.

CDR3 amino acids: CASTWDGMNTEAFF. The CDR3, as DNA: TGCGCCAGCACCTGGGACGGAATGAACACTGAAGCTTTCTTT. V and J are TRBV5-1 and TRBJ1-1; D might be TRBD1 (5 bases). The length of the CDR3 is 14 residues. Between the trimmed V and J ends, which lost 6 bases and 0 bases, there was a span of 12 bases. Germline V lookup: CDR1 SGHRS, CDR2 YFSETQ.

The sample holds a few counts of this clone. The CDR3 sequence is CASSTRTSGGAGETQYF. In DNA, the CDR3 is TGTGCCAGCAGCACCCGGACTAGCGGGGGGGCCGGGGAGACCCAGTACTTC. The V call is TRBV4-2, the J call TRBJ2-5; 15 bases agree with TRBD2. Losses at the gene ends were 5 bases for V and 5 bases for J; bases not matched to a gene: 9. The CDR3 length is 17 residues. Germline CDR1 is LGHNA and CDR2 is YNFKEQ.

This sequence joins TRBV5-1 and TRBJ1-1, with D tentatively TRBD1 (6 bases). The germline CDR1 and CDR2 sequences are SGHRS and YFSETQ. Trimming took off 7 bases at V and 8 bases at J, with 18 bases between the two ends. The CDR3 has 13 residues. CDR3 amino acids: CASQRDILGEAFF. CDR3 sequence (DNA): TGCGCCAGCCAGCGGGACATCCTGGGAGAAGCTTTCTTT.

This clone was recorded only once. The genes are TRBV7-9 and TRBJ1-2, with TRBD1 matching 8 bases. The CDR3 is made up of 16 amino acids. CDR1 and CDR2 (germline): SEHNR, FQNEAQ (reference sequence). V shed 5 bases and J 7 bases; nucleotides not matched to a gene: 15. CDR3 amino acids: CASSESRQGSLGGYTF. DNA of the CDR3: TGTGCCAGCAGCGAATCACGACAGGGGAGCCTCGGTGGCTACACCTTC.

This clone was detected once. The chain combines TRBV28 with TRBJ2-3; a possible D gene is TRBD1 (6 bases). Germline CDR1 and CDR2: MDHEN and SYDVKM. This CDR3 region has 16 residues. V lost 5 bases, J lost 5 bases, and 20 bases lay in between. The CDR3 protein is CASSIKTNRVGDTQYF. DNA for the CDR3: TGTGCCAGCAGTATCAAAACGAACAGGGTTGGAGATACGCAGTATTTT.

This chain uses TRBV10-3 with TRBJ1-1; D unresolved. In germline, CDR1 is ENHRY, CDR2 SYGVKD. The CDR3 has 13 amino acids. V lost 7 bases and J lost 0, with 9 bases in between. Here the CDR3 reads CAITPVMNTEAFF. In DNA form, the CDR3 reads TGTGCCATCACCCCAGTCATGAACACTGAAGCTTTCTTT.

The J gene is TRBJ1-5, the V gene TRBV7-8, with 8 bases lining up with TRBD1. V gave up 2 bases and J gave up 7 bases; unmatched junction bases: 10. Per the germline V gene, CDR1 is SGHVS and CDR2 is FQNEAQ. The CDR3 sequence is 16 residues long. CDR3 DNA: TGTGCCAGCAGCTTAACTGGACAGGGTGAGCGACAGCCCCAGCATTTT. Translated, it gives CASSLTGQGERQPQHF.

This sequence joins TRBV28 and TRBJ2-1; 15 bases align to TRBD2. V lost 2 bases, J lost 8 bases, and 13 bases stayed unmatched. The CDR3 runs 19 residues. Germline V gene lookup returns CDR1 MDHEN and CDR2 SYDVKM. The chain's CDR3 is CASSLAGLAGGPIRDEQFF. CDR3 sequence (DNA): TGTGCCAGCAGTTTAGCCGGACTAGCGGGAGGGCCGATAAGAGATGAGCAGTTCTTC.

The V call is TRBV5-1, the J call TRBJ2-2, with D hard to call. V dropped 4 bases and J dropped 3 bases, with 22 bases sitting between them. The CDR3 length is 18 residues. From germline, CDR1 is SGHRS and CDR2 YFSETQ. The CDR3 loop reads CASSTLTTGRLYTGELFF. The CDR3 DNA reads as TGCGCCAGCAGCACCCTAACTACGGGCCGTCTGTACACCGGGGAGCTGTTTTTT.

The CDR3 bases are TGTGCCAGCAGTTTAAGCGCGGGTGAGCAGTTCTTC. Amino acid sequence: CASSLSAGEQFF. The genes are TRBV12-3 or TRBV12-4 and TRBJ2-1, with D perhaps TRBD2 (5 bases). The CDR3 covers 12 residues. Trimming pared 2 bases from V and 9 bases from J, leaving 8 bases between.

The chain employs TRBV7-2 and TRBJ1-2, with D perhaps TRBD1 (6 bases). V lost 6 bases and J 6 bases, leaving 14 bases between the germline ends. Germline V CDR1 and CDR2: SGHTA, FQGNSA. This CDR3 is built from 13 residues. The CDR3 loop reads CASSPTGQDGYTF. For the CDR3, the DNA is TGTGCCAGCAGTCCAACAGGGCAAGATGGCTACACCTTC. Drawing the rest from reference TRBV7-2 and TRBJ1-2, the complete variable domain is GAGVSQSPSNKVTEKGKDVELRCDPISGHTALYWYRQSLGQGLEFLIYFQGNSAPDKSGLPSDRFSAERTGGSVSTLTIQRTQQEDSAVYLCASSPTGQDGYTFGSGTRLTVV.

V usage is TRBV9 and J usage is TRBJ2-1, with TRBD2 identical over 10 bases. CDR3 size: 16 residues. Germline CDR1 is SGDLS and CDR2 is YYNGEE. Trimming cost V 0 bases and J 9 bases; bases outside gene matches: 9. The CDR3 sequence is CASSVEGSGGAAEQFF. For the CDR3, the DNA is TGTGCCAGCAGCGTAGAAGGGAGCGGGGGGGCAGCTGAGCAGTTCTTC.

The rearrangement links TRBV14 to TRBJ2-7, with 8 positions matching TRBD1. CDR3 size: 16 residues. Unmatched junction bases numbered 7, after V lost 2 bases and J lost 1 base. CDR1 is SGHDN and CDR2 is FVKESK in the germline V gene. The CDR3 bases are TGTGCCAGCAGCCAAAGAGGGGGACAGGTTTCCTACGAGCAGTACTTC. This translates into CASSQRGGQVSYEQYF.

This sequence joins TRBV3-1 (or the pseudogene TRBV3-2) and TRBJ2-5, with 8 positions matching TRBD2. The V gene's germline CDR1 is LGHDT and CDR2 YNNKEL (reference sequence). Germline trimming cut 3 bases from V and 0 bases from J; bases unmatched to any gene: 15. The CDR3 has 19 amino acids. CDR3 coding DNA: TGTGCCAGCAGCCACCTTAGACAGGCGGGGGGCCTGTACCAAGAGACCCAGTACTTC. It encodes CASSHLRQAGGLYQETQYF.